The present T cell receptor beta chain was sequenced within a study of neoadjuvant nivolumab and ipilimumab in lung cancer. Study findings and constraints: Resected tumors had greater TCR richness and clonality than uninvolved lung. Resected-tumor TCR richness correlated positively with pretherapy blood richness. TCR sequencing covered a small number of samples. Only a single major-pathologic-response sample was available for clonality analysis.

Some clones are missing from TCRdb's copy, which holds only in-frame ones; the method was immunoSEQ multiplex PCR. The sample shows around 24,000 clones, 75% to 90% of them seen only once. The V and J ends lost 1 base and 5 bases respectively, with 8 bases between them. Germline V gives CDR1 SGHTA, CDR2 FQGNSA. The CDR3 consists of 14 residues. Details on this clone: As yet, its antigen is unknown.

The source is an adult with non-small cell lung cancer. This material consisted of tumor tissue, taken after neoadjuvant nivolumab, alone or with ipilimumab, at or shortly before surgery. The chain links TRBV7-2 to TRBJ1-4; possibly TRBD1 for D (6 bases). The chain's CDR3 is CASSLVRGNEKLFF. The DNA of the CDR3 is TGTGCCAGCAGCTTAGTGAGGGGGAATGAAAAACTGTTTTTT.